This paragraph covers one T cell receptor (beta chain) sequence. Produced via immunoSEQ multiplex PCR; TCRdb's table is partial and in-frame only. Of 740,000 or so clones in the sample, 55% to 85% are singletons; the top ten hold around 1.8%. This record comes from a study of shared clonotypes between healthy human individuals. V was pared by 8 bases and J by 4 bases, with 7 bases of the junction left unmatched. The CDR3 runs to 14 residues. Germline CDR1 and CDR2: SGHRS and YFSETQ. This sequence originates from a woman in her thirties in good health. Sequencing was performed on memory CD4+ T cells sorted from blood. Subset indicated: CD45RA-negative fraction. This chain uses TRBV5-1 with TRBJ2-2, with TRBD1 identical over 8 bases. The CDR3 nucleotides are TGCGCCAGTTCTCAGACAGGGGTCACCGGGGAGCTGTTTTTT. Translation: CASSQTGVTGELFF.